Listed here are 24 T cell receptor beta chains from one sample, sequenced in a study of regulatory T cells in long-lasting Graves disease. This sample's time point: persistent/refractory GD, antithyroid drugs over 5 years with positive TRAb. The TCR library was prepared using RNA isolated from PBMCs. Through Arm-PCR of CDR3 regions and iRepertoire HTBI primers, TCR beta libraries were built. TCRdb analysed the multiplex PCR reads with MiXCR anew, one entry per CDR3 protein. This sample has about 470,000 distinct CDR3 sequences, with about 20% found just once. Sequencing used peripheral blood mononuclear cells (PBMCs), obtained when the disease was refractory, from a patient treated with antithyroid drugs. These receptor sequences come from a female donor with Graves disease.

The sample holds a few counts of this clonotype. The rearrangement links TRBV5-1 to TRBJ1-3, with D possibly matching TRBD1 (6 bases). The CDR3 sequence is 16 residues long. The germline V gene has CDR1 SGHRS and CDR2 YFSETQ. The ends were cut back, 3 bases at V and 0 bases at J, with 13 bases in the middle. The chain's CDR3 is CASSSGQTTSGNTIYF. CDR3 DNA: TGCGCCAGCAGCTCCGGACAGACTACCTCTGGAAACACCATATATTTT.

The chain recombines TRBV3-1 with TRBJ2-5; D gene ambiguous. V shed 1 base and J shed 2 bases, with 8 bases lying between them. Germline CDR1 reads LGHDT; CDR2 reads YNNKEL (reference sequence). This CDR3 contains 14 residues. This CDR3 reads CASSQGPLQETQYF. CDR3 bases: TGTGCCAGCAGCCAAGGTCCTCTACAAGAGACCCAGTACTTC.

On this clonotype itself: A much larger clone differs by one base, so this may be a read error. V is TRBV28 and J is TRBJ2-7; perhaps D is TRBD1 or TRBD2 (5 bases each). Germline assignment: CDR1 MDHEN and CDR2 SYDVKM. Trimming took off 5 bases at V and 5 bases at J, with 13 bases between the two ends. The CDR3 spans 13 residues. The CDR3 sequence: CASSAGTKDEQYF. In DNA form, the CDR3 reads TGTGCCAGCAGTGCCGGGACCAAGGACGAGCAGTACTTC.

This clonotype has a handful of counts. This may be a read error, as it is one base from a much larger clone. This sequence joins TRBV28 and TRBJ2-5; D ambiguous. The CDR3 runs to 13 residues. Between the trimmed V and J ends, which lost 5 bases and 7 bases, there was a span of 14 bases. Per germline, CDR1 MDHEN and CDR2 SYDVKM. This chain's CDR3 is CASSPIPRGTQYF. The CDR3 coding sequence is TGTGCCAGCAGTCCCATTCCCCGAGGGACCCAGTACTTC.

Note on this clonotype: This may be a read error: a much more frequent sequence differs by one nucleotide. The final CDR3 position lacks the conserved phenylalanine or tryptophan, pointing to a likely read error. The chain joins TRBV28 to TRBJ1-1, with 9 bases that match TRBD1. V dropped 6 bases and J dropped 4; count of bases not matched to a gene: 3. The CDR3 contains 13 residues. Germline lookup yields CDR1 MDHEN and CDR2 SYDVKM. This chain's CDR3 is CASRTGGRTEAFC. In DNA form, the CDR3 reads TGTGCCAGCAGGACAGGGGGGCGCACTGAAGCTTTCTGT.

The chain employs TRBV30 and TRBJ1-2, with no clear D. Germline-derived CDR1 and CDR2 are GTSNPN and SVGIG (reference sequence). The CDR3 is 13 amino acids. CDR3 region: CVTKGKSNYGYTF. The DNA of the CDR3 is TGTGTCACGAAGGGCAAATCTAACTATGGCTACACCTTC.

This clonotype has more than one count but fewer than ten. The chain couples TRBV7-8 to TRBJ2-7; D is uncertain. V lost 5 bases and J 7 bases, leaving 18 bases between the germline ends. This CDR3 comprises 14 residues. CDR1 and CDR2 from the germline V gene are SGHVS and FQNEAQ. The chain's CDR3 is CASSPWASSGEQYF. In DNA form, the CDR3 reads TGTGCCAGCAGCCCTTGGGCCTCCTCAGGAGAGCAGTACTTC. The variable domain in full, with the rest retrieved from reference TRBV7-8 and TRBJ2-7, is GAGVSQSPRYKVAKRGQDVALRCDPISGHVSLFWYQQALGQGPEFLTYFQNEAQLDKSGLPSDRFFAERPEGSVSTLKIQRTQQEDSAVYLCASSPWASSGEQYFGPGTRLTVT.

Of note for this clonotype: A read error may explain this, as a much larger clone is one base away. The J gene is TRBJ2-7, the V gene TRBV30; 7 bases line up with TRBD1. V was clipped by 8 bases and J by 4 bases; unmatched bases: 8. The CDR3 sequence is 12 residues long. CDR1 is GTSNPN, CDR2 SVGIG, per germline (reference sequence). The CDR3, as DNA: TGTGCCCTCGGGACAGAGGCGTACGAGCAGTACTTC. As protein: CALGTEAYEQYF.

This clonotype was recorded at least ten times. The chain recombines TRBV28 with TRBJ1-2, with unresolved D. Per germline, CDR1 MDHEN and CDR2 SYDVKM. The CDR3 totals 14 residues. The V end was cut by 2 bases, the J end by 0 bases, with 7 bases between. DNA for the CDR3: TGTGCCAGCAGTTTACCCTTCTCTAACTATGGCTACACCTTC. As protein: CASSLPFSNYGYTF.

This clonotype showed up many times. The chain carries TRBV19 and TRBJ2-2; no reliable D call. Trimming took off 7 bases at V and 1 base at J, with 10 bases between the two ends. Germline V CDR1 and CDR2: LNHDA, SQIVND (reference sequence). The CDR3 covers 14 residues. The CDR3 region has the DNA TGTGCCAGTAAGCGTGCCGTGAACACCGGGGAGCTGTTTTTT. Translated: CASKRAVNTGELFF.

This clonotype occurred many times. The gene calls are TRBV12-3 or TRBV12-4 and TRBJ1-2; D ambiguous. This CDR3 has 13 residues. V gave up 3 bases and J gave up 0 bases, with 5 bases separating them. CDR3 sequence: CASSFPSNYGYTF. The CDR3 bases are TGTGCCAGCAGTTTCCCCTCTAACTATGGCTACACCTTC.

This clonotype was counted many times. V is TRBV12-3 or TRBV12-4 and J is TRBJ1-1; the D gene is possibly TRBD1 (5 bases). CDR3 size: 13 residues. Trimming stripped 3 bases from V and 5 bases from J, with 10 bases between. The CDR3 region is CASSLTASTEAFF. In DNA form, the CDR3 reads TGTGCCAGCAGTTTGACAGCTAGTACTGAAGCTTTCTTT.

This clonotype was counted only a few times. This sequence joins TRBV3-1 and TRBJ1-1, with D uncertain. Germline V gene data show CDR1 as LGHDT and CDR2 as YNNKEL (reference sequence). This CDR3 region has 15 residues. Trimming took 0 bases from V and 4 from J, leaving 12 bases between them. As DNA, the CDR3 is TGTGCCAGCAGCCAAGATCATGGAATTGGCACTGAAGCTTTCTTT. Amino acids: CASSQDHGIGTEAFF.

The table lists this clonotype with a few counts. V gene TRBV30 combines with J gene TRBJ1-2, with unresolved D. V was cut by 5 bases and J by 6 bases, with 7 bases left in between. The CDR3 is made up of 10 amino acids. Germline V gene sequence: CDR1 GTSNPN, CDR2 SVGIG (reference sequence). The CDR3 protein is CAWGRNGYTF. In DNA, the CDR3 is TGTGCCTGGGGACGCAATGGCTACACCTTC.

This clonotype has a handful of counts. This chain links TRBV20-1 with TRBJ2-4, with D maybe TRBD2 (7 bases). V was shortened by 7 bases and J by 3 bases, with 16 bases between the two germline ends. CDR1 and CDR2 from the germline V gene are DFQATT and SNEGSKA (reference sequence). The CDR3 has 14 residues. CDR3 loop: CSGGIGGGKNIQYF. In DNA, the CDR3 is TGCAGTGGGGGGATAGGGGGGGGCAAAAACATTCAGTACTTC.

This clonotype was seen a few times. V is TRBV27 and J is TRBJ1-1; 9 nucleotides agree with TRBD1. The germline V gene has CDR1 MNHEY and CDR2 SMNVEV (reference sequence). The CDR3 loop spans 13 amino acids. The junction had 9 bases not matched to a gene; V was cut back by 6 bases and J by 10 bases. The CDR3 DNA sequence: TGTGCCAGCAGCCCCGGGACAGGGTTTCGAGCTTTCTTT. Translating it yields CASSPGTGFRAFF.

This clonotype has a handful of counts. The chain employs TRBV19 and TRBJ1-2; D gene unclear. CDR1 is LNHDA and CDR2 is SQIVND in the germline V gene (reference sequence). Trimming left V 1 base short and J 0 bases short, with 12 bases between. CDR3 length equals 16 residues. This CDR3 is CASSIGPGRSNYGYTF. CDR3 DNA sequence: TGTGCCAGTAGTATAGGGCCCGGCAGATCTAACTATGGCTACACCTTC.

This clonotype was found a few times. The J gene is TRBJ2-5, the V gene TRBV7-9, with 7 bases fitting TRBD1. The CDR3 runs 15 residues. The junction had 6 bases not matched to a gene; V was cut back by 5 bases and J by 0 bases. Germline CDR1 is SEHNR and CDR2 is FQNEAQ (reference sequence). CDR3 sequence reads: CASSSRGRNQETQYF. The CDR3 region has the DNA TGTGCCAGCAGCAGCAGGGGGAGAAACCAAGAGACCCAGTACTTC.

This clonotype appeared a few times. The chain joins TRBV25-1 to TRBJ1-4; D is unclear. CDR3 size: 14 residues. V was cut by 4 bases and J by 4 bases, with 10 bases left in between. Germline CDR1 MGHDK, CDR2 SYGVNS. The CDR3 DNA reads TGTGCCAGCAGTGGATATAATGGTAATGAAAAACTGTTTTTT. Translating gives CASSGYNGNEKLFF.

This chain uses TRBV9 with TRBJ2-2; 7 bases fit TRBD1. Germline V gene sequence: CDR1 SGDLS, CDR2 YYNGEE. There are 14 residues in the CDR3. V trimming: 3 bases; J trimming: 4 bases; junction bases outside the gene matches: 3. The DNA for the CDR3 is TGTGCCAGCAGCGGACAGGGTAGCACCGGGGAGCTGTTTTTT. Translation: CASSGQGSTGELFF.

Only a few counts were recorded for this clonotype. The chain couples TRBV19 to TRBJ2-1; D may be TRBD2 (7 bases). Trimming shortened V by 4 bases and J by 4 bases, and 20 bases separated the two germline ends. Germline CDR1 LNHDA, CDR2 SQIVND (reference sequence). The CDR3 spans 17 residues. The CDR3 protein is CASSTPRGASHYNEQFF. In DNA, the CDR3 is TGTGCCAGTAGTACCCCTCGGGGGGCTAGTCATTACAATGAGCAGTTCTTC. Supplemented by reference TRBV19 and TRBJ2-1, the full variable domain reads DGGITQSPKYLFRKEGQNVTLSCEQNLNHDAMYWYRQDPGQGLRLIYYSQIVNDFQKGDIAEGYSVSREKKESFPLTVTSAQKNPTAFYLCASSTPRGASHYNEQFFGPGTRLTVL.

Many counts were recorded for this clonotype. The rearrangement uses TRBV12-3 or TRBV12-4 and TRBJ1-2; TRBD1 might be the D (5 bases). This CDR3 comprises 13 residues. The ends were cut back, 4 bases at V and 12 bases at J, with 18 bases in the middle. The CDR3, as DNA: TGTGCCAGCAGTTCCACACAGGTTGGGCGGCACACCTTC. This codes for CASSSTQVGRHTF.

This clonotype occurred many times. The gene calls are TRBV12-3 or TRBV12-4 and TRBJ1-1; 7 bases line up with TRBD1. With 5 bases clipped from V and 6 bases from J, the junction kept 9 bases outside the gene matches. The CDR3 extends over 14 amino acids. The CDR3 bases are TGTGCCAGCAGTCCGACAGGGATGTCCGCTGAAGCTTTCTTT. This encodes CASSPTGMSAEAFF.

This clonotype was seen only a few times. This chain uses TRBV19 with TRBJ2-7, with D tentatively TRBD1 (5 bases). V was pared by 10 bases and J by 0 bases, with 10 bases between. Looked up from germline, CDR1 is LNHDA and CDR2 is SQIVND (reference sequence). The CDR3 is made up of 12 amino acids. The CDR3 nucleotides read TGTGCCACCTGCGACAGCTCCTACGAGCAGTACTTC. It translates to CATCDSSYEQYF.